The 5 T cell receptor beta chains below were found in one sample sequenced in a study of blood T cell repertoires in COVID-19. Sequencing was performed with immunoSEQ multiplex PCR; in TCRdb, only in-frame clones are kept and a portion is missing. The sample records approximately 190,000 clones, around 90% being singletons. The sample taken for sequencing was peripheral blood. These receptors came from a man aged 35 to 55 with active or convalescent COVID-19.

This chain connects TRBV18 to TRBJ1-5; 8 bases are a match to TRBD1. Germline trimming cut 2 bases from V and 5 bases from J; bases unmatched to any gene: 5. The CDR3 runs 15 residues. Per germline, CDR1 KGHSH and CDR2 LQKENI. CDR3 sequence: CASSPSAGGHQPQHF. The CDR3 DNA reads TGTGCCAGCTCACCATCGGCAGGGGGCCATCAGCCCCAGCATTTT.

CDR3 coding DNA: TGTGCCAGCAGTTACTCTTTTTCTGCTTCACTGAGACAGGGCTCCTACGAGCAGTACTTC. Its protein product is CASSYSFSASLRQGSYEQYF. The V gene is TRBV6-2 or TRBV6-3, the J gene TRBJ2-7; TRBD1 matches at 7 bases. The CDR3 has 20 residues. The germline V gene has CDR1 MNHEY and CDR2 SVGEGT. The J segment lost 0 bases and the V segment lost 0 bases, leaving 17 bases of the junction unmatched.

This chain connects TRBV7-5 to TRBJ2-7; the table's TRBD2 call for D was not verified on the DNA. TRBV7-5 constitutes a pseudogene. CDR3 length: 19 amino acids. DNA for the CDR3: TGTGTCAGAAGCTCTAGTGGGGGAGGTACTAGCGGGGGTACCTACGAGCAGTACTTC. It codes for CVRSSSGGGTSGGTYEQYF.

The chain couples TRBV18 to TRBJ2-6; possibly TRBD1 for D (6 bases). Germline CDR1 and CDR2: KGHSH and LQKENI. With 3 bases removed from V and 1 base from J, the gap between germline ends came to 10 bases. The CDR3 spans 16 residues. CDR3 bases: TGTGCCAGCTCACCCTACGGACAGTCTGGGGCCAACGTCCTGACTTTC. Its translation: CASSPYGQSGANVLTF. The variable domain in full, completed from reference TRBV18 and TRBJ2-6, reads NAGVMQNPRHLVRRRGQEARLRCSPMKGHSHVYWYRQLPEEGLKFMVYLQKENIIDESGMPKERFSAEFPKEGPSILRIQQVVRGDSAAYFCASSPYGQSGANVLTFGAGSRLTVL.

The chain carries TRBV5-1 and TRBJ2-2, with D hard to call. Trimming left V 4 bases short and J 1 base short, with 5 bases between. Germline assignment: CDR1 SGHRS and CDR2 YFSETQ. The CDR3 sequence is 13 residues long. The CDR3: CASSQMNTGELFF. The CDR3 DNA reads TGCGCCAGCAGCCAAATGAACACCGGGGAGCTGTTTTTT. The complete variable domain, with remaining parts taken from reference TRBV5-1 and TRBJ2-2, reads KAGVTQTPRYLIKTRGQQVTLSCSPISGHRSVSWYQQTPGQGLQFLFEYFSETQRNKGNFPGRFSGRQFSNSRSEMNVSTLELGDSALYLCASSQMNTGELFFGEGSRLTVL.